Listed below are T cell receptor beta chains from one sample, sequenced in a study of beta chain features in type 1 diabetes. Only in-frame clones appear in the TCRdb table, and some are missing; sequencing was by immunoSEQ multiplex PCR. The sample lists a few hundred thousand clones; 14% were seen once. The sequenced material came from naive CD4+ T cells from blood. These TCRs come from a man aged 25-45 years in good health. The CDR3 runs from the conserved cysteine through the conserved F or W. Each record gives: D gene, J gene, clone size, V gene, CDR3 DNA, CDR3 protein. The D gene is left open where the match is weak. Not every row has a clone size; where given, it reads once, few, many or a size class.

d_gene: -; j_gene: TRBJ2-2; abundance: few; v_gene: TRBV4-1; CDR3nt: TGCGCCAGCAGCCAATATGGGAACACCGGGGAGCTGTTTTTT; CDR3aa: CASSQYGNTGELFF
d_gene: -; j_gene: TRBJ1-6; abundance: -; v_gene: TRBV25-1; CDR3nt: TGTGCCAGCACCGGGGAAGGGGCCGGGAATTCACCCCTCCACTTT; CDR3aa: CASTGEGAGNSPLHF
d_gene: -; j_gene: TRBJ1-2; abundance: few; v_gene: TRBV18; CDR3nt: TGTGCCAGCTCCCCGCCACTTCTGGTGGGCAGCTTGAACTATGGCTACACCTTC; CDR3aa: CASSPPLLVGSLNYGYTF
d_gene: -; j_gene: TRBJ2-6; abundance: few; v_gene: TRBV30; CDR3nt: TGTGCCCACGGGGTTGGTGGGGCCAACGTCCTGACTTTC; CDR3aa: CAHGVGGANVLTF
d_gene: -; j_gene: TRBJ1-2; abundance: few; v_gene: TRBV25-1; CDR3nt: TGTGCCAGCAGTGAATCAGGGCCGGCGGAGGGCTACACCTTC; CDR3aa: CASSESGPAEGYTF
d_gene: TRBD1; j_gene: TRBJ1-2; abundance: -; v_gene: TRBV6-6; CDR3nt: TGTGCCAGCGGACAGGGGACGGGCTATGGCTACACCTTC; CDR3aa: CASGQGTGYGYTF
d_gene: -; j_gene: TRBJ2-1; abundance: few; v_gene: TRBV9; CDR3nt: TGTGCCAGCAGCGTAGACAGGGTGAATGAGCAGTTCTTC; CDR3aa: CASSVDRVNEQFF
d_gene: TRBD2; j_gene: TRBJ2-7; abundance: few; v_gene: TRBV4-1; CDR3nt: TGCGCCAGCAGCCCATTAACCAGCGGGGGCTCCTACGAGCAGTACTTC; CDR3aa: CASSPLTSGGSYEQYF
d_gene: -; j_gene: TRBJ1-2; abundance: -; v_gene: TRBV29-1; CDR3nt: TGCAGCGTTGCCAGGGGAACTGGTAGCTACACCTTC; CDR3aa: CSVARGTGSYTF
d_gene: -; j_gene: TRBJ2-3; abundance: -; v_gene: TRBV28; CDR3nt: TGTGCCAGCACTCCGGCGGGTGGGAGGACAGATACGCAGTATTTT; CDR3aa: CASTPAGGRTDTQYF
d_gene: TRBD1; j_gene: TRBJ1-6; abundance: few; v_gene: TRBV9; CDR3nt: TGTGCCAGCAGCGGAGAGCGGGACAGGAGTAATTCACCCCTCCACTTT; CDR3aa: CASSGERDRSNSPLHF
d_gene: -; j_gene: TRBJ2-1; abundance: -; v_gene: TRBV9; CDR3nt: TGTGCCAGCAGCTTGGGGCAGGGCACCTACAATGAGCAGTTCTTC; CDR3aa: CASSLGQGTYNEQFF
d_gene: TRBD1; j_gene: TRBJ2-2; abundance: few; v_gene: TRBV7-8; CDR3nt: TGTGCCAGCAGCTTAAGACAGGGGGTGGTGTCCGGGGAGCTGTTTTTT; CDR3aa: CASSLRQGVVSGELFF
d_gene: TRBD2; j_gene: TRBJ2-3; abundance: -; v_gene: TRBV4-1; CDR3nt: TGCGCCAGCAGAAGCGGGGGGCTCTCGGATACGCAGTATTTT; CDR3aa: CASRSGGLSDTQYF
d_gene: TRBD1; j_gene: TRBJ2-1; abundance: -; v_gene: TRBV9; CDR3nt: TGTGCCAGCAGCGTATCCCTCACGGACAGGGGGCATGCCGAGCAGTTCTTC; CDR3aa: CASSVSLTDRGHAEQFF
d_gene: -; j_gene: TRBJ2-1; abundance: few; v_gene: TRBV29-1; CDR3nt: TGCAGCGTTGAAGAATACAGGAACAATGAGCAGTTCTTC; CDR3aa: CSVEEYRNNEQFF
d_gene: -; j_gene: TRBJ2-7; abundance: -; v_gene: TRBV11-2; CDR3nt: TGTGCCAGCAGCCACGTGCGTGGGGGGAGGCGTACGCAGTACTTC; CDR3aa: CASSHVRGGRRTQYF
d_gene: TRBD1; j_gene: TRBJ2-1; abundance: few; v_gene: TRBV5-4; CDR3nt: TGTGCCAGCAGCGTCGACAGGGGCAGTGAGCAGTTCTTC; CDR3aa: CASSVDRGSEQFF
d_gene: -; j_gene: TRBJ2-3; abundance: -; v_gene: TRBV19; CDR3nt: TGTGCCAGCCGACAGTGGGGCGGACACACAGATACGCAGTATTTT; CDR3aa: CASRQWGGHTDTQYF
d_gene: TRBD2; j_gene: TRBJ2-1; abundance: -; v_gene: TRBV9; CDR3nt: TGTGCCAGCAGCGTAGCTACTAGCGGGAGGGGTGAGCAGTTCTTC; CDR3aa: CASSVATSGRGEQFF
d_gene: -; j_gene: TRBJ1-6; abundance: -; v_gene: TRBV15; CDR3nt: TGTGCCACCAGCAGAGATGTCAGGGTTAATTCACCCCTCCACTTT; CDR3aa: CATSRDVRVNSPLHF
d_gene: TRBD2; j_gene: TRBJ2-7; abundance: -; v_gene: TRBV7-2; CDR3nt: TGTGCCAGCAGCCGGACTAGCGGGGGCTACGAGCAGTACTTC; CDR3aa: CASSRTSGGYEQYF
d_gene: TRBD1; j_gene: TRBJ1-2; abundance: -; v_gene: TRBV6-5; CDR3nt: TGTGCCAGCAGAACAAGACAGGGGGAAGGCTACACCTTC; CDR3aa: CASRTRQGEGYTF
d_gene: -; j_gene: TRBJ2-5; abundance: -; v_gene: TRBV29-1; CDR3nt: TGCAGCGTTCGCAGCGTCCAAGAGACCCAGTACTTC; CDR3aa: CSVRSVQETQYF
d_gene: -; j_gene: TRBJ2-5; abundance: -; v_gene: TRBV20-1; CDR3nt: TGCAGTGCCCAGAAGGCCCAGTACTTC; CDR3aa: CSAQKAQYF
d_gene: -; j_gene: TRBJ1-1; abundance: -; v_gene: TRBV6-5; CDR3nt: TGTGCCAGCAGTGACCACGATTACACTGAAGCTTTCTTT; CDR3aa: CASSDHDYTEAFF
d_gene: TRBD1; j_gene: TRBJ1-1; abundance: -; v_gene: TRBV9; CDR3nt: TGTGCCAGCAGCGCAACGACAGGGGACACTGAAGCTTTCTTT; CDR3aa: CASSATTGDTEAFF
d_gene: -; j_gene: TRBJ2-1; abundance: many; v_gene: TRBV23-1; CDR3nt: TGCGCCAGCATCGATAGCGCTCAGTTCTTC; CDR3aa: CASIDSAQFF
d_gene: -; j_gene: TRBJ2-7; abundance: -; v_gene: TRBV14; CDR3nt: TGTGCCAGCAGCAGGGCCACCTACGAGCAGTACTTC; CDR3aa: CASSRATYEQYF
d_gene: -; j_gene: TRBJ1-4; abundance: -; v_gene: TRBV7-2; CDR3nt: TGTGCCAGCAGCTTAAACAGAAATGAAAAACTGTTTTTT; CDR3aa: CASSLNRNEKLFF
d_gene: TRBD2; j_gene: TRBJ2-3; abundance: -; v_gene: TRBV4-3; CDR3nt: TGCGCCAGCAGCCAAGATGGGGCGGGAGGGAGCACAGATACGCAGTATTTT; CDR3aa: CASSQDGAGGSTDTQYF
d_gene: -; j_gene: TRBJ2-6; abundance: few; v_gene: TRBV30; CDR3nt: TGTGCCTGGGCCTTCAGGGGCAGGGTGACGACTGGGGCCAACGTCCTGACTTTC; CDR3aa: CAWAFRGRVTTGANVLTF
d_gene: -; j_gene: TRBJ2-3; abundance: -; v_gene: TRBV7-2; CDR3nt: TGTGCCAGCAGCTTAGGCCCTGGTCTTGGCCGGGATACGCAGTATTTT; CDR3aa: CASSLGPGLGRDTQYF
d_gene: -; j_gene: TRBJ2-3; abundance: few; v_gene: TRBV7-2; CDR3nt: TGTGCCAGCAGCTTGGTCAGTGTCACAGATACGCAGTATTTT; CDR3aa: CASSLVSVTDTQYF
d_gene: -; j_gene: TRBJ2-2; abundance: -; v_gene: TRBV5-1; CDR3nt: TGCGCCAGCAGCTTGGCCAAGGGAGGATTCTCCGGGGAGCTGTTTTTT; CDR3aa: CASSLAKGGFSGELFF
d_gene: TRBD2; j_gene: TRBJ2-1; abundance: -; v_gene: TRBV14; CDR3nt: TGTGCCAGCAGCCAATTGGTGCGGAGCGGGGGTTACAATGAGCAGTTCTTC; CDR3aa: CASSQLVRSGGYNEQFF